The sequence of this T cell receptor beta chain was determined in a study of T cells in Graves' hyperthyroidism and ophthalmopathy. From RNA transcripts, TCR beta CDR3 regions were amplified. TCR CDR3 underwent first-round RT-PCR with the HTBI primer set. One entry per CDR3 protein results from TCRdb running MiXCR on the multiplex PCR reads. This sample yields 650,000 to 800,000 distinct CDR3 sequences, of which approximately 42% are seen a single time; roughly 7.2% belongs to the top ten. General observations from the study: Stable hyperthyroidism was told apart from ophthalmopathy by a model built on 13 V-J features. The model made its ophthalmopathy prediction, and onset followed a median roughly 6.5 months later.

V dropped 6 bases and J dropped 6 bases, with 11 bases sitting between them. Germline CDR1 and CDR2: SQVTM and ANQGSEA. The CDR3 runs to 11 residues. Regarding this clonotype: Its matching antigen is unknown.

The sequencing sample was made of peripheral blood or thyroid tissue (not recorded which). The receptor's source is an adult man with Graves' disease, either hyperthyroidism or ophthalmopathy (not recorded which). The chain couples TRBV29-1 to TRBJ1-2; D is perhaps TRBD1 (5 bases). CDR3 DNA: TGCAGCGTCCAGGGTGGAAATGGCTACACCTTC. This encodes CSVQGGNGYTF.